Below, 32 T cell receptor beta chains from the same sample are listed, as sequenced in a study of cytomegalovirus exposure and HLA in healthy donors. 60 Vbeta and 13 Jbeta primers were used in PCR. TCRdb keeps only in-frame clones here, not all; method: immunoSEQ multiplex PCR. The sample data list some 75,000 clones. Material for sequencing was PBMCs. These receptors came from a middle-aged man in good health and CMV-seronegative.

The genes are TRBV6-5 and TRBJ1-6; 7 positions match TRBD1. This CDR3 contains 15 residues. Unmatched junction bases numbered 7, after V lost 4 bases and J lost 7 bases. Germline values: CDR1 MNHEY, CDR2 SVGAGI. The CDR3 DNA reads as TGTGCCAGCAGTTGGCAGGGGGGTCTCAATTCACCCCTCCACTTT. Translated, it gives CASSWQGGLNSPLHF.

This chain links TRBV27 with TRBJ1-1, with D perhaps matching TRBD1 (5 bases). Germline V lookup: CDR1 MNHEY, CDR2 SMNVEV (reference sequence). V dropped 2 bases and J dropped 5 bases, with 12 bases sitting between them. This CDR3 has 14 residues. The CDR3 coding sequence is TGTGCCAGCAGTTTAAAGGGGAGCGGGACTGAAGCTTTCTTT. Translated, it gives CASSLKGSGTEAFF.

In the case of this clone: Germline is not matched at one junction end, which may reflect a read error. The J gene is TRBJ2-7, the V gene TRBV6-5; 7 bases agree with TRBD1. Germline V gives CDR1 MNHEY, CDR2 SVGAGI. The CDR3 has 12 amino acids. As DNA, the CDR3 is TGTGCCAGCAAACTAACAGGGGCGCCATTCGTCTTC. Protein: CASKLTGAPFVF.

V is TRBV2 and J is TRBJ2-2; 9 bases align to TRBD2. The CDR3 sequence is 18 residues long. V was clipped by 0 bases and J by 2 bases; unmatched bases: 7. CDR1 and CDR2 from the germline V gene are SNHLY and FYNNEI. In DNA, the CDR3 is TGTGCCAGCAGTGAAGCGGTGGCAGCGGGAGGAAACACCGGGGAGCTGTTTTTT. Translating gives CASSEAVAAGGNTGELFF.

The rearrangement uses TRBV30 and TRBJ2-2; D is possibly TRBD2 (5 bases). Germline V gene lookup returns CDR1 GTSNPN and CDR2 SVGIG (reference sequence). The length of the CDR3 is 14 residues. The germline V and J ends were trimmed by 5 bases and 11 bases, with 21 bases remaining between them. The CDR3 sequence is CAWGAGEYGEELFF. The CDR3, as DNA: TGTGCCTGGGGCGCCGGGGAGTATGGGGAAGAGCTGTTTTTT.

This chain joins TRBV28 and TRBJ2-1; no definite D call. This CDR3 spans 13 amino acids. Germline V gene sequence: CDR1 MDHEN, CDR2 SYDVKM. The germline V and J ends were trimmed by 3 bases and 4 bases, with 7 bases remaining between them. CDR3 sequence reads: CASSLPGYNEQFF. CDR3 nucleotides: TGTGCCAGCAGTTTGCCCGGTTACAATGAGCAGTTCTTC.

The CDR3 DNA follows: TGCGCCAGCAGCAAGACTAGCGGGGCTTCTGAGCAGTTCTTC. This sequence encodes CASSKTSGASEQFF. The J gene is TRBJ2-1, the V gene TRBV5-1, with 11 bases aligning to TRBD2. Germline lookup yields CDR1 SGHRS and CDR2 YFSETQ. CDR3 length equals 14 residues. The V segment lost 4 bases and the J segment 9 bases; nucleotides outside the gene matches: 6.

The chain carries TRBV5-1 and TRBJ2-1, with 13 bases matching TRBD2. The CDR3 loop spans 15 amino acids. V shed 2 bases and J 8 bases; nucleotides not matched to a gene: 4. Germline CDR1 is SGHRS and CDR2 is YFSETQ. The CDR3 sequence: CASSFGLAGVHEQFF. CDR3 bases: TGCGCCAGCAGCTTCGGACTAGCGGGAGTACATGAGCAGTTCTTC.

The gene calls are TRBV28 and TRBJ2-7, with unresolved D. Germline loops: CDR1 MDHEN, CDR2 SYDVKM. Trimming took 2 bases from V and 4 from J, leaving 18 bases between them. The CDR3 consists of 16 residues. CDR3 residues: CASSLVGSEKFYEQYF. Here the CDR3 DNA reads TGTGCCAGCAGTTTAGTCGGGTCGGAGAAATTTTACGAGCAGTACTTC.

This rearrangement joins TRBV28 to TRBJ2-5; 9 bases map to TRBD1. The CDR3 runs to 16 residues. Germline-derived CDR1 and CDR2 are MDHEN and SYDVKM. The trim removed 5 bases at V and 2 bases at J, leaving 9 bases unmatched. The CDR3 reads CASSMSGTGQQETQYF. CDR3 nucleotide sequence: TGTGCCAGCAGTATGTCCGGGACAGGGCAACAAGAGACCCAGTACTTC.

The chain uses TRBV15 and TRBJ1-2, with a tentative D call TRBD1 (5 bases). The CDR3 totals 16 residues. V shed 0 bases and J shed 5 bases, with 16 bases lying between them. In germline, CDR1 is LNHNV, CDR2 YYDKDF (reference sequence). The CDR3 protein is CATSRDLEGPGYGYTF. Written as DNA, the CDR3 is TGTGCCACCAGCAGAGATTTGGAGGGACCTGGGTATGGCTACACCTTC.

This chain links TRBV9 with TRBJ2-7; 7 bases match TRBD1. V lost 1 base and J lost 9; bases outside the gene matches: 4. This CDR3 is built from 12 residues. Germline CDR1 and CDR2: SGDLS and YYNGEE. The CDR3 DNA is TGTGCCAGCAGCGTACTAGGGGGCGTGCAGTACTTC. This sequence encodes CASSVLGGVQYF.

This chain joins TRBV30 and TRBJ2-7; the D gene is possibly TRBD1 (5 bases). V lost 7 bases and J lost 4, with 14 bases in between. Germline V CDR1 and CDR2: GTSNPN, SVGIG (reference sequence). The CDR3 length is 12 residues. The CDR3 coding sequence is TGTGCCTCCTCGGACACGAGTTACGAGCAGTACTTC. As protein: CASSDTSYEQYF. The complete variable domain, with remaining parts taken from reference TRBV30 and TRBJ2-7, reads SQTIHQWPATLVQPVGSPLSLECTVEGTSNPNLYWYRQAAGRGLQLLFYSVGIGQISSEVPQNLSASRPQDRQFILSSKKLLLSDSGFYLCASSDTSYEQYFGPGTRLTVT.

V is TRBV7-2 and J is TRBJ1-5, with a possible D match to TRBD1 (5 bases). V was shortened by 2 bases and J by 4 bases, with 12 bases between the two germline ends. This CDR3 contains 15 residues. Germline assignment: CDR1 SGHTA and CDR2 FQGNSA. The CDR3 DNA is TGTGCCAGCAGCTTACAGTCAGGGCCAAATCAGCCCCAGCATTTT. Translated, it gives CASSLQSGPNQPQHF.

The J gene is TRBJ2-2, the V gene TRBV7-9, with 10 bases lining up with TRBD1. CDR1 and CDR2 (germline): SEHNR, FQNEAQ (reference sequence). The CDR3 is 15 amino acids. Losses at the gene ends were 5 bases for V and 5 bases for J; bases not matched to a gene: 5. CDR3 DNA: TGTGCCAGCAGCCCCGGGACAGGGGATACCGGGGAGCTGTTTTTT. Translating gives CASSPGTGDTGELFF.

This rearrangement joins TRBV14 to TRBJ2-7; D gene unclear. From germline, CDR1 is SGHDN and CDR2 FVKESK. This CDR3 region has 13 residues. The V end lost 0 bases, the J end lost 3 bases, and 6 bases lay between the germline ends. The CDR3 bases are TGTGCCAGCAGCCAAGATCCGGTCTACGAGCAGTACTTC. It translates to CASSQDPVYEQYF. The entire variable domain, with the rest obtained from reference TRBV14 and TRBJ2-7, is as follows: EAGVTQFPSHSVIEKGQTVTLRCDPISGHDNLYWYRRVMGKEIKFLLHFVKESKQDESGMPNNRFLAERTGGTYSTLKVQPAELEDSGVYFCASSQDPVYEQYFGPGTRLTVT.

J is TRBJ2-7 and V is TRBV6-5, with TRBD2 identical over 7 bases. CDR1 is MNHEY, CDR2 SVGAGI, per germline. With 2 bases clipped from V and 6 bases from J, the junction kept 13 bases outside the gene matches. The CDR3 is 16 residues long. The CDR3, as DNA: TGTGCCAGCAGTTACCGGTGGTACGGGGGGAGTGGCGAGCAGTACTTC. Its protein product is CASSYRWYGGSGEQYF.

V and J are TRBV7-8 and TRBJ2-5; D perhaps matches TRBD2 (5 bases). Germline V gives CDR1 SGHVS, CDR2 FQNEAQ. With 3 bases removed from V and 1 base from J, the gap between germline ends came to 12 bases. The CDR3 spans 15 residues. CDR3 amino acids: CASSLSGMIQETQYF. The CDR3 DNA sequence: TGTGCCAGCAGCTTGTCCGGGATGATCCAAGAGACCCAGTACTTC.

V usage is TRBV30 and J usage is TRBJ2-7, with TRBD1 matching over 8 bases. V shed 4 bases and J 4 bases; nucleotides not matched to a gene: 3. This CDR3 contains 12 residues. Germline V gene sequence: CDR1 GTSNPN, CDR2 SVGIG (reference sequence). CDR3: CAWTGGEYEQYF. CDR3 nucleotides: TGTGCCTGGACAGGGGGCGAGTACGAGCAGTACTTC. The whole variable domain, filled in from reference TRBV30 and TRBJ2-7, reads SQTIHQWPATLVQPVGSPLSLECTVEGTSNPNLYWYRQAAGRGLQLLFYSVGIGQISSEVPQNLSASRPQDRQFILSSKKLLLSDSGFYLCAWTGGEYEQYFGPGTRLTVT.

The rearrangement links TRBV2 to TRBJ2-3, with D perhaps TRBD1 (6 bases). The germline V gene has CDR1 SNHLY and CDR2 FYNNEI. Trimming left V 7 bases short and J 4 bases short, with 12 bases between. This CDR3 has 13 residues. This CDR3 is CASNIQGPDTQYF. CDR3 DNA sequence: TGTGCCAGCAATATACAGGGACCAGATACGCAGTATTTT.

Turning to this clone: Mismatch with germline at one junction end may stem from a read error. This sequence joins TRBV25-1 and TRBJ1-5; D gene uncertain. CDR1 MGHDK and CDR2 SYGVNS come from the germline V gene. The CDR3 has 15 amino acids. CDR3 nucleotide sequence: TGTGCCAGCAGTGCGGGTTATACGAGCAGTCAGCCCCAGCATTTT. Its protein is CASSAGYTSSQPQHF.

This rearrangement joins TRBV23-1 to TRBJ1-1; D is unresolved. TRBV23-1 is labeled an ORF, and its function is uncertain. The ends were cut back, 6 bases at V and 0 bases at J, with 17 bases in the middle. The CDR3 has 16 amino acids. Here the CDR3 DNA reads TGCGCCAGCAGCCTCGGGGAGGATTCAATGAACACTGAAGCTTTCTTT. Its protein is CASSLGEDSMNTEAFF.

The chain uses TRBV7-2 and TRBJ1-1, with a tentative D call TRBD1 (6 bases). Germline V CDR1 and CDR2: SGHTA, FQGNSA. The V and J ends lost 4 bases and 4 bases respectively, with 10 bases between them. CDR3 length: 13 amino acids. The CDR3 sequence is CASSSTGSTEAFF. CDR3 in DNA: TGTGCCAGCAGCTCCACAGGGTCCACTGAAGCTTTCTTT. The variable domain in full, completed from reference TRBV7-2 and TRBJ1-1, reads GAGVSQSPSNKVTEKGKDVELRCDPISGHTALYWYRQSLGQGLEFLIYFQGNSAPDKSGLPSDRFSAERTGGSVSTLTIQRTQQEDSAVYLCASSSTGSTEAFFGQGTRLTVV.

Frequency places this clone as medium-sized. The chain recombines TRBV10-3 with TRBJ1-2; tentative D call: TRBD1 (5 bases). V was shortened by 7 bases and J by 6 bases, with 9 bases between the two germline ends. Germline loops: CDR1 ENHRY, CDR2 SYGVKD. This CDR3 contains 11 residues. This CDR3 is CAIKGLDGYTF. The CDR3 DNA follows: TGTGCCATCAAGGGGCTGGATGGCTACACCTTC.

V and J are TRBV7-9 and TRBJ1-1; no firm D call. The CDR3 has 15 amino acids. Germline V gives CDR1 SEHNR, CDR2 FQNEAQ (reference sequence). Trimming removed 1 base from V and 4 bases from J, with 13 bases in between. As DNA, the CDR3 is TGTGCCAGCAGCTTAGAGAGAGGAGGGAGCACTGAAGCTTTCTTT. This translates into CASSLERGGSTEAFF.

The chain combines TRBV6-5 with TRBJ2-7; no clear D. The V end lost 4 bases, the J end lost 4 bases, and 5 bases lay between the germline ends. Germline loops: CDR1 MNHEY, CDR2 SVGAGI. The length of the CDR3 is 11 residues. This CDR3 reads CASSSRYEQYF. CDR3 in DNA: TGTGCCAGCAGTTCCAGATACGAGCAGTACTTC.

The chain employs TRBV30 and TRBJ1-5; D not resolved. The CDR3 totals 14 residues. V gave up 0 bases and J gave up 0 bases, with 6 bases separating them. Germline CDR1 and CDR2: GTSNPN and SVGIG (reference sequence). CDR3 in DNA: TGTGCCTGGAGTGTCGGGGTTAGCAATCAGCCCCAGCATTTT. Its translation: CAWSVGVSNQPQHF.

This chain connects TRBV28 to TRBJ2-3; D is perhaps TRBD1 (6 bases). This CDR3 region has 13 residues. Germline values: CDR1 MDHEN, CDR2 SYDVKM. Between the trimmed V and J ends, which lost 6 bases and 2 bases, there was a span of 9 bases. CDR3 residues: CASRDSNTDTQYF. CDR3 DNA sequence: TGTGCCAGCAGGGACAGCAACACAGATACGCAGTATTTT.

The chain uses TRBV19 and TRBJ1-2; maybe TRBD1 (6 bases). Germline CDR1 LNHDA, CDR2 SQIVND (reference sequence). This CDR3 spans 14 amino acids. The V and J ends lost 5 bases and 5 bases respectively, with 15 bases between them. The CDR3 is CASSPGGVWYGYTF. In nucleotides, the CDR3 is TGTGCCAGTAGTCCGGGGGGCGTCTGGTATGGCTACACCTTC.

The CDR3 nucleotides are TGTGCCATCACCCTAAACGCCGAGCAGTACTTC. This sequence encodes CAITLNAEQYF. The J gene is TRBJ2-7, the V gene TRBV10-3; the D is unclear. Trimming stripped 7 bases from V and 6 bases from J, with 10 bases between. The CDR3 consists of 11 residues. Germline CDR1 reads ENHRY; CDR2 reads SYGVKD.

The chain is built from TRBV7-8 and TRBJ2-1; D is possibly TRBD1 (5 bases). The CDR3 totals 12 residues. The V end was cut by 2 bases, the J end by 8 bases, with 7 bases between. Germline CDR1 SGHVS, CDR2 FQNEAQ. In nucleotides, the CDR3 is TGTGCCAGCAGCTTAACAGGACATGAGCAGTTCTTC. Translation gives CASSLTGHEQFF.

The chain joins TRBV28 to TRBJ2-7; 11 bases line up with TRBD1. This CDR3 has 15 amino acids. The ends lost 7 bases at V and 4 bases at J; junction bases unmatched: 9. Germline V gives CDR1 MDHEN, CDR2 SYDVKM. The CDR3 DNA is TGTGCCAGCACCCTGGGCGGGACAGGGGGTTACGAGCAGTACTTC. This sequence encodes CASTLGGTGGYEQYF.